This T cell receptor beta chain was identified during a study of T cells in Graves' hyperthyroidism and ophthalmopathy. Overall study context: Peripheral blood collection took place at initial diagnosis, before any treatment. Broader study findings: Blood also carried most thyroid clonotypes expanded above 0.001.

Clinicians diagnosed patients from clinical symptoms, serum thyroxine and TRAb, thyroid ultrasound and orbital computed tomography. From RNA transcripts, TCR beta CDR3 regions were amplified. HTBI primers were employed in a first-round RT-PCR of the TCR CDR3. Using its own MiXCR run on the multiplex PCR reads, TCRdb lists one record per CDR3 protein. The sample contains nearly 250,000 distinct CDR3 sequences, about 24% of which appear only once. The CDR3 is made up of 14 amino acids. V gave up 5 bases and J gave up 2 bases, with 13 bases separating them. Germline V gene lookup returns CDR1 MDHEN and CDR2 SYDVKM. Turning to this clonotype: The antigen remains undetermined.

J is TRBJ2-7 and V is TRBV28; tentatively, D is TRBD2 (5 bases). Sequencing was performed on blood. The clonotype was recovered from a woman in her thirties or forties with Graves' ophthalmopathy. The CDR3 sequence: CASSGGRGTYEQYF. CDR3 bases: TGTGCCAGCAGTGGCGGACGGGGAACCTACGAGCAGTACTTC. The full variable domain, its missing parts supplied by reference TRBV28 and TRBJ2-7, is DVKVTQSSRYLVKRTGEKVFLECVQDMDHENMFWYRQDPGLGLRLIYFSYDVKMKEKGDIPEGYSVSREKKERFSLILESASTNQTSMYLCASSGGRGTYEQYFGPGTRLTVT.